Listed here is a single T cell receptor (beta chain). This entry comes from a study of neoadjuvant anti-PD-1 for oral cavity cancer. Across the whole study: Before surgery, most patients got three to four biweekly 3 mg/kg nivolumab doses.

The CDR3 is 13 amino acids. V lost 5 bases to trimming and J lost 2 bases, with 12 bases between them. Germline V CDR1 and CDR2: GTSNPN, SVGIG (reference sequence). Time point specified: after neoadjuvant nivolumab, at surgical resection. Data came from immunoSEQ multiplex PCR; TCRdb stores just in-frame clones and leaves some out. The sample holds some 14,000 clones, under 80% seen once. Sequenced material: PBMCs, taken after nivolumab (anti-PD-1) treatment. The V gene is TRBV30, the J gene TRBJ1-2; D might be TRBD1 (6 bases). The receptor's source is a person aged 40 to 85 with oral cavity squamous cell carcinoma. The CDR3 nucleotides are TGTGCCTGGGGAGCCGGACAGAACTATGGCTACACCTTC. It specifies CAWGAGQNYGYTF.